The 22 T cell receptor beta chains given below trace back to one sample, sequenced in a study of blood T cell repertoires in COVID-19. The protocol was immunoSEQ multiplex PCR, while the TCRdb copy is restricted to in-frame clones and leaves out a portion. The table lists about 210,000 clones, 83% of them singletons. The specimen sequenced was peripheral blood. These receptor sequences come from a middle-aged woman with active or convalescent COVID-19.

This clone was recorded once. V gene TRBV7-9 combines with J gene TRBJ2-3; D might be TRBD1 (6 bases). V gave up 3 bases and J gave up 4 bases, with 11 bases separating them. This CDR3 spans 14 amino acids. CDR1 is SEHNR and CDR2 is FQNEAQ in the germline V gene (reference sequence). CDR3 coding DNA: TGTGCCAGCAGCTTGACTGGGGGCGCAGATACGCAGTATTTT. Translation gives CASSLTGGADTQYF.

The table lists this clone with a count of one. The V call is TRBV7-3, the J call TRBJ1-6; the match to TRBD1 covers 10 bases. V dropped 5 bases and J dropped 10; count of bases not matched to a gene: 8. The length of the CDR3 is 15 residues. The germline V gene has CDR1 SGHTA and CDR2 FQGTGA. The CDR3 bases are TGTGCCAGCAGCCCCCCCGGGACAGGGGACTCACCCCTCCACTTT. As protein: CASSPPGTGDSPLHF.

The rearrangement joins TRBV10-1 to TRBJ2-3; 7 bases map to TRBD2. The CDR3 sequence is 16 residues long. CDR1 WNHNN and CDR2 SYGVQD come from the germline V gene (reference sequence). V shed 3 bases, J shed 4 bases, and the junction held 10 bases outside the gene matches. As DNA, the CDR3 is TGCGCCAGCAGTGAATATGACGGGAGGAACGCAGATACGCAGTATTTT. Residues: CASSEYDGRNADTQYF.

The CDR3: CASSSLGTAFEQYF. As DNA, the CDR3 is TGTGCCAGCAGCTCCCTCGGGACAGCCTTCGAGCAGTACTTC. The chain is built from TRBV7-9 and TRBJ2-7; 7 nucleotides match TRBD1. This CDR3 has 14 amino acids. V lost 4 bases and J lost 6; bases outside the gene matches: 9. CDR1 and CDR2 from the germline V gene are SEHNR and FQNEAQ (reference sequence).

The chain is built from TRBV27 and TRBJ1-6, with a tentative D call TRBD1 (5 bases). CDR1 is MNHEY and CDR2 is SMNVEV in the germline V gene (reference sequence). The CDR3 length is 12 residues. Trimming cost V 8 bases and J 9 bases, with 11 bases left between them. CDR3 sequence reads: CASPQGGSPLHF. Written as DNA, the CDR3 is TGTGCCAGCCCCCAGGGAGGTTCACCCCTCCACTTT.

This chain uses TRBV18 with TRBJ1-2; D might be TRBD1 (5 bases). The V end was cut by 5 bases, the J end by 3 bases, with 13 bases between. The CDR3 contains 14 residues. Per the germline V gene, CDR1 is KGHSH and CDR2 is LQKENI. CDR3 coding DNA: TGTGCCAGCTCATTCACAGGTCTGGACTATGGCTACACCTTC. It specifies CASSFTGLDYGYTF.

This rearrangement joins TRBV6-6 to TRBJ1-5; D is unclear. Trimming shortened V by 4 bases and J by 0 bases, and 10 bases separated the two germline ends. The CDR3 length is 15 residues. Germline CDR1 and CDR2: MNHNY and SVGAGI (reference sequence). The CDR3, as DNA: TGTGCCAGCAGTTCAGGAACAGCTAGCAATCAGCCCCAGCATTTT. The encoded protein is CASSSGTASNQPQHF.

V and J are TRBV19 and TRBJ2-7, with D unclear. The CDR3 is made up of 14 amino acids. Germline CDR1 is LNHDA and CDR2 is SQIVND (reference sequence). V was trimmed by 1 base and J by 0 bases, leaving 7 bases between them. CDR3 sequence: CASSIALSSYEQYF. Written as DNA, the CDR3 is TGTGCCAGTAGTATAGCGTTGAGCTCCTACGAGCAGTACTTC.

This clone has only a few counts. The chain joins TRBV19 to TRBJ2-3, with 10 bases lining up with TRBD2. Germline CDR1 reads LNHDA; CDR2 reads SQIVND (reference sequence). The CDR3 has 17 residues. Trimming removed 1 base from V and 2 bases from J; junction bases left unmatched: 6. CDR3 in DNA: TGTGCCAGTAGTATAGCGTCTAGCGGGAGCGTCACAGATACGCAGTATTTT. This encodes CASSIASSGSVTDTQYF.

V usage is TRBV3-1 (or the pseudogene TRBV3-2) and J usage is TRBJ2-7, with 12 bases that match TRBD2. Per the germline V gene, CDR1 is LGHDT and CDR2 is YNNKEL (reference sequence). The V gene end was trimmed by 1 base and the J gene end by 5 bases; junction bases not matched to a gene: 6. CDR3 length equals 16 residues. CDR3 bases: TGTGCCAGCAGCCAAGCGACTAGCGGGAGTGGCGACGAGCAGTACTTC. Its translation: CASSQATSGSGDEQYF.

The rearrangement links TRBV11-2 to TRBJ1-3; 8 bases align to TRBD1. Germline lookup yields CDR1 SGHAT and CDR2 FQNNGV. The length of the CDR3 is 17 residues. The ends lost 5 bases at V and 4 bases at J; junction bases unmatched: 13. The CDR3 spells CASSIGPDRGKGNTIYF. The CDR3 nucleotides are TGTGCCAGCAGCATAGGACCCGACAGGGGAAAGGGAAACACCATATATTTT. The variable domain in full, with the rest retrieved from reference TRBV11-2 and TRBJ1-3, is EAGVAQSPRYKIIEKRQSVAFWCNPISGHATLYWYQQILGQGPKLLIQFQNNGVVDDSQLPKDRFSAERLKGVDSTLKIQPAKLEDSAVYLCASSIGPDRGKGNTIYFGEGSWLTVV.

V is TRBV4-1 and J is TRBJ2-1; tentatively, D is TRBD2 (5 bases). The V gene's germline CDR1 is MGHRA and CDR2 YSYEKL. V shed 1 base and J shed 4 bases, with 14 bases lying between them. The CDR3 sequence is 16 residues long. CDR3 in amino acids: CASSQVARRLYNEQFF. The CDR3 coding sequence is TGCGCCAGCAGCCAAGTCGCCCGGAGGTTATACAATGAGCAGTTCTTC.

A word on this clone: Distinct nucleotide sequences in the sample also encode this CDR3. This sequence joins TRBV2 and TRBJ1-5, with TRBD1 matching over 7 bases. The CDR3 extends over 13 amino acids. Germline CDR1 is SNHLY and CDR2 is FYNNEI. V dropped 5 bases and J dropped 7; count of bases not matched to a gene: 5. Written as DNA, the CDR3 is TGTGCCAGCAGTCGACAGGGCGGGCAGCCCCAGCATTTT. Amino acid sequence: CASSRQGGQPQHF.

The gene calls are TRBV7-2 and TRBJ1-4; maybe TRBD1 (5 bases). V lost 5 bases and J lost 8, with 6 bases in between. The CDR3 covers 11 residues. The germline V gene encodes CDR1 SGHTA and CDR2 FQGNSA. The CDR3 sequence: CASSPGEKLFF. Here the CDR3 DNA reads TGTGCCAGCAGCCCAGGGGAAAAACTGTTTTTT.

This clone was seen once. The rearrangement joins TRBV7-9 to TRBJ2-1; the match to TRBD2 covers 8 bases. The CDR3 runs to 15 residues. V was clipped by 7 bases and J by 2 bases; unmatched bases: 7. From germline, CDR1 is SEHNR and CDR2 FQNEAQ (reference sequence). The CDR3 sequence is CASIRRGGTYNEQFF. Written as DNA, the CDR3 is TGTGCCAGCATCCGCCGGGGGGGCACCTACAATGAGCAGTTCTTC.

This clone was observed a few times. The V and J genes are TRBV6-1 and TRBJ1-2; 12 bases agree with TRBD1. J lost 4 bases, V lost 1 base, and 7 bases had no gene match. Germline V gene lookup returns CDR1 MNHNS and CDR2 SASEGT. The CDR3 runs 17 residues. CDR3 bases: TGTGCCAGCAGTGAAGAACTTGGGACAGGGGGCGGCTATGGCTACACCTTC. This gives the protein CASSEELGTGGGYGYTF.

This clone showed up just once. CDR3 region: CASSPGGADGYTF. The DNA of the CDR3 is TGCGCCAGCAGCCCCGGTGGGGCGGATGGCTACACCTTC. The chain combines TRBV5-1 with TRBJ1-2; a weak D match, TRBD1 (5 bases). V gave up 4 bases and J gave up 6 bases, with 13 bases separating them. Germline CDR1 SGHRS, CDR2 YFSETQ. CDR3 length equals 13 residues.

The chain links TRBV4-2 to TRBJ1-1; D unresolved. The CDR3 has 14 residues. V lost 3 bases, J lost 9 bases, and 17 bases lay in between. Germline lookup yields CDR1 LGHNA and CDR2 YNFKEQ. The CDR3: CASSQETADGKAFF. In nucleotides, the CDR3 is TGTGCCAGCAGCCAGGAGACGGCAGATGGTAAAGCTTTCTTT.

The chain is built from TRBV6-5 and TRBJ1-1, with TRBD1 matching 7 bases. V shed 7 bases, J shed 4 bases, and the junction held 12 bases outside the gene matches. The germline V gene has CDR1 MNHEY and CDR2 SVGAGI. The CDR3 length is 15 residues. The CDR3, as DNA: TGTGCCAGCACTAGAAACTCTGCAGGGGGCACTGAAGCTTTCTTT. Translating gives CASTRNSAGGTEAFF.

Details on this clone: Other DNA sequences from this sample encode an identical CDR3 as well. The rearrangement uses TRBV19 and TRBJ1-1; D may be TRBD1 (5 bases). Trimming stripped 1 base from V and 9 bases from J, with 24 bases between. From germline, CDR1 is LNHDA and CDR2 SQIVND (reference sequence). The CDR3 has 17 residues. This chain's CDR3 is CASSIGTDLPGHEKAFF. The CDR3, as DNA: TGTGCCAGTAGTATAGGTACAGATCTACCAGGACACGAAAAAGCTTTCTTT.

The chain couples TRBV7-6 to TRBJ2-1, with no clear D. CDR3 length: 12 residues. Germline V gene sequence: CDR1 SGHVS, CDR2 FNYEAQ. V lost 5 bases and J 9 bases, leaving 11 bases between the germline ends. The CDR3 reads CASSPIKLEQFF. The CDR3 bases are TGTGCCAGCAGCCCCATCAAGCTTGAGCAGTTCTTC. Drawing the rest from reference TRBV7-6 and TRBJ2-1, the complete variable domain is GAGVSQSPRYKVTKRGQDVALRCDPISGHVSLYWYRQALGQGPEFLTYFNYEAQQDKSGLPNDRFSAERPEGSISTLTIQRTEQRDSAMYRCASSPIKLEQFFGPGTRLTVL.

The genes are TRBV7-2 and TRBJ1-5, with TRBD1 matching 12 bases. Looked up from germline, CDR1 is SGHTA and CDR2 is FQGNSA. The CDR3 spans 15 residues. J lost 5 bases, V lost 3 bases, and 2 bases had no gene match. CDR3 DNA sequence: TGTGCCAGCAGCTTCGGGACAGGGGGCGATCAGCCCCAGCATTTT. Its protein product is CASSFGTGGDQPQHF.